The 23 T cell receptor beta chains below come from one sample, sequenced in a study of beta chain features in type 1 diabetes. Expressed TCRB transcripts were sequenced, since all the RNA that had been isolated was reverse transcribed. Here immunoSEQ multiplex PCR was the method, and the copy in TCRdb shows in-frame clones only, minus some. This sample has about 470,000 clones, with over 25% found just once. Sequenced input: naive CD4+ T cells from blood. Receptors were obtained from a man between 18 and 29 years old in good health.

The genes are TRBV29-1 and TRBJ2-5; perhaps TRBD2 as D (5 bases). V gave up 6 bases and J gave up 4 bases, with 18 bases separating them. Germline values: CDR1 SQVTM, CDR2 ANQGSEA. The CDR3 runs 14 residues. The CDR3 is CSVGSSGVGETQYF. Written as DNA, the CDR3 is TGCAGCGTCGGCTCCAGCGGAGTAGGAGAGACCCAGTACTTC.

In its sample, this clone was seen a few times. V and J are TRBV7-9 and TRBJ1-5; 8 bases fit TRBD1. The germline CDR1 and CDR2 sequences are SEHNR and FQNEAQ (reference sequence). This CDR3 has 13 amino acids. V lost 4 bases and J lost 6; bases outside the gene matches: 2. DNA of the CDR3: TGTGCCAGCAGCTCAGGGGGCGGTCAGCCCCAGCATTTT. Translation gives CASSSGGGQPQHF.

This clone was counted between two and nine times. V and J are TRBV30 and TRBJ2-4; weak D call: TRBD2 (6 bases). The CDR3 is made up of 14 amino acids. From germline, CDR1 is GTSNPN and CDR2 SVGIG (reference sequence). Trimming shortened V by 0 bases and J by 10 bases, and 16 bases separated the two germline ends. CDR3 nucleotides: TGTGCCTGGAGTGTGAGCTGGCCGGAGGGGATTCAGTACTTC. The encoded protein is CAWSVSWPEGIQYF.

The CDR3, as DNA: TGCGCCAGCAGCCGACAAGCGACAGGGGGCGAGGTCAATGAGCAGTTCTTC. Protein product: CASSRQATGGEVNEQFF. The chain has TRBV4-3 and TRBJ2-1, with TRBD1 identical over 10 bases. Germline CDR1 is LGHNA and CDR2 is YSLEER. The CDR3 has 17 amino acids. V lost 4 bases and J lost 6; bases outside the gene matches: 12.

This clone turned up a few times. The chain combines TRBV29-1 with TRBJ2-5, with D hard to call. Germline CDR1 and CDR2: SQVTM and ANQGSEA. Between the trimmed V and J ends, which lost 8 bases and 0 bases, there was a span of 10 bases. This CDR3 is built from 12 residues. The CDR3 here is CSIYGYQETQYF. Written as DNA, the CDR3 is TGCAGCATTTACGGTTACCAAGAGACCCAGTACTTC.

The rearrangement uses TRBV10-3 and TRBJ2-3; 10 bases line up with TRBD2. The CDR3 totals 15 residues. V shed 4 bases, J shed 2 bases, and the junction held 3 bases outside the gene matches. Germline V gene lookup returns CDR1 ENHRY and CDR2 SYGVKD. The CDR3 here is CAISGLAGLTDTQYF. DNA of the CDR3: TGTGCCATCAGTGGACTAGCGGGCCTCACAGATACGCAGTATTTT.

The chain is built from TRBV7-2 and TRBJ2-5; 8 bases agree with TRBD1. The length of the CDR3 is 14 residues. The V segment lost 5 bases and the J segment 5 bases; nucleotides outside the gene matches: 7. CDR1 is SGHTA, CDR2 FQGNSA, per germline. The CDR3 loop is CASSDETGVETQYF. The CDR3 DNA reads TGTGCCAGCAGCGATGAGACAGGGGTGGAGACCCAGTACTTC.

The CDR3 sequence: CASSPGLAGVGEQYF. CDR3 coding DNA: TGCGCCAGCAGCCCGGGACTAGCGGGAGTTGGCGAGCAGTACTTC. The V call is TRBV5-1, the J call TRBJ2-7; 14 positions agree with TRBD2. The CDR3 is 15 residues long. The junction had 6 bases not matched to a gene; V was cut back by 4 bases and J by 6 bases. Germline CDR1 and CDR2: SGHRS and YFSETQ.

The chain links TRBV12-5 to TRBJ2-7, with TRBD1 as a possible D gene (6 bases). The CDR3 has 11 residues. The germline gives CDR1 LGHNT, CDR2 FRNRAP. The V and J ends lost 6 bases and 5 bases respectively, with 8 bases between them. The CDR3 region is CASGSGDEQYF. The CDR3 coding sequence is TGTGCTAGTGGCTCAGGGGACGAGCAGTACTTC.

The J gene is TRBJ2-1, the V gene TRBV19, with D possibly being TRBD1 (5 bases). V lost 4 bases and J 8 bases, leaving 9 bases between the germline ends. The CDR3 length is 12 residues. The germline V gene has CDR1 LNHDA and CDR2 SQIVND (reference sequence). CDR3 DNA sequence: TGTGCCAGTAGTAGGGGCCCGTATGAGCAGTTCTTC. Its protein is CASSRGPYEQFF.

This chain uses TRBV7-8 with TRBJ1-2; D not certain. V was trimmed by 8 bases and J by 2 bases, leaving 12 bases between them. Germline V gene data show CDR1 as SGHVS and CDR2 as FQNEAQ. The CDR3 contains 13 residues. The CDR3 nucleotides are TGTGCCAGCCGCGACGGCACGAACTATGGCTACACCTTC. Protein sequence: CASRDGTNYGYTF.

The chain joins TRBV23-1 to TRBJ2-5; D is ambiguous. TRBV23-1 is labeled an ORF, and its function is uncertain. The CDR3 is made up of 16 amino acids. The germline V and J ends were trimmed by 2 bases and 6 bases, with 19 bases remaining between them. CDR3: CASSQDVGQIEKTQYF. The DNA for the CDR3 is TGCGCCAGCAGTCAAGACGTCGGCCAGATAGAAAAGACCCAGTACTTC.

There are a few counts of this clone. This chain links TRBV28 with TRBJ2-1; tentative D call: TRBD2 (5 bases). This CDR3 region has 13 residues. Germline CDR1 reads MDHEN; CDR2 reads SYDVKM. Trimming removed 2 bases at V and 10 bases at J, with 12 bases between. The CDR3 DNA sequence: TGTGCCAGCAGTTTAGAGGACCGGGGAGAGCAGTTCTTC. Translating gives CASSLEDRGEQFF.

This rearrangement joins TRBV15 to TRBJ2-5, with TRBD2 matching 10 bases. Per germline, CDR1 LNHNV and CDR2 YYDKDF (reference sequence). The CDR3 has 15 amino acids. The junction had 5 bases not matched to a gene; V was cut back by 2 bases and J by 5 bases. The CDR3 protein is CATSRLAGEVETQYF. Written as DNA, the CDR3 is TGTGCCACCAGCAGACTAGCGGGAGAAGTTGAGACCCAGTACTTC.

This clone was seen more than once but under ten times. The rearrangement uses TRBV29-1 and TRBJ1-1; D is unresolved. The germline gives CDR1 SQVTM, CDR2 ANQGSEA. Trimming took 1 base from V and 7 from J, leaving 10 bases between them. This CDR3 has 12 residues. DNA of the CDR3: TGCAGCGTTGAAGTAGGCTTCCGTGAAGCTTTCTTT. It yields the protein CSVEVGFREAFF.

Only a few counts were recorded for this clone. The chain employs TRBV15 and TRBJ1-2; no clear D. The germline V gene encodes CDR1 LNHNV and CDR2 YYDKDF (reference sequence). V was clipped by 5 bases and J by 3 bases, with 19 bases between them. The CDR3 covers 16 residues. The CDR3 sequence: CATSPPAAGPDYGYTF. The CDR3 nucleotides are TGTGCCACCAGCCCACCGGCGGCAGGCCCCGACTATGGCTACACCTTC. Full variable domain (rest looked up from reference TRBV15 and TRBJ1-2): DAMVIQNPRYQVTQFGKPVTLSCSQTLNHNVMYWYQQKSSQAPKLLFHYYDKDFNNEADTPDNFQSRRPNTSFCFLDIRSPGLGDTAMYLCATSPPAAGPDYGYTFGSGTRLTVV.

The chain carries TRBV5-1 and TRBJ2-7, with D unresolved. V lost 1 base and J lost 6, with 14 bases in between. The germline CDR1 and CDR2 sequences are SGHRS and YFSETQ. The CDR3 covers 14 residues. The CDR3, as DNA: TGCGCCAGCAGCTTGTTCCAGGATGGCGGCGAGCAGTACTTC. It yields the protein CASSLFQDGGEQYF. The entire variable domain, with the rest obtained from reference TRBV5-1 and TRBJ2-7, is as follows: KAGVTQTPRYLIKTRGQQVTLSCSPISGHRSVSWYQQTPGQGLQFLFEYFSETQRNKGNFPGRFSGRQFSNSRSEMNVSTLELGDSALYLCASSLFQDGGEQYFGPGTRLTVT.

J is TRBJ2-7 and V is TRBV30, with D perhaps being TRBD1 or TRBD2 (5 bases each). Germline CDR1 is GTSNPN and CDR2 is SVGIG (reference sequence). Trimming shortened V by 1 base and J by 4 bases, and 11 bases separated the two germline ends. The CDR3 is 13 amino acids. The DNA for the CDR3 is TGTGCCTGGAGTGGTACATGGGGGTACGAGCAGTACTTC. Translated, it gives CAWSGTWGYEQYF.

The chain uses TRBV7-2 and TRBJ2-4, with unresolved D. V lost 3 bases and J lost 0, with 9 bases in between. Germline lookup yields CDR1 SGHTA and CDR2 FQGNSA. The CDR3 loop spans 15 amino acids. The CDR3 is CASSFWALAKNIQYF. In DNA form, the CDR3 reads TGTGCCAGCAGCTTCTGGGCGTTAGCCAAAAACATTCAGTACTTC.

This clone was counted only a few times. The rearrangement links TRBV30 to TRBJ1-6; the D is unclear. V was trimmed by 1 base and J by 14 bases, leaving 15 bases between them. CDR1 is GTSNPN and CDR2 is SVGIG in the germline V gene (reference sequence). The CDR3 has 13 residues. CDR3 nucleotides: TGTGCCTGGAGTGGGACTCTTAGCGGTGCCCTCCACTTT. Its translation is CAWSGTLSGALHF.

This chain connects TRBV19 to TRBJ2-1; 13 positions match TRBD2. The germline V gene has CDR1 LNHDA and CDR2 SQIVND (reference sequence). CDR3 size: 16 residues. The V gene end was trimmed by 5 bases and the J gene end by 8 bases; junction bases not matched to a gene: 9. The CDR3 region has the DNA TGTGCCAGTAGTTTCAGACTAGCGGGAGGTGGCTATGAGCAGTTCTTC. It codes for CASSFRLAGGGYEQFF.

This clone was seen a handful of times. V gene TRBV7-7 combines with J gene TRBJ2-5; TRBD2 agrees at 12 bases. Germline CDR1 is SSHAT and CDR2 is FNYEAQ (reference sequence). The CDR3 is 17 amino acids. The V segment lost 5 bases and the J segment 5 bases; nucleotides outside the gene matches: 12. CDR3 nucleotides: TGTGCCAGCAGCCAGATGACTAGCGGGGGTAGGGGTGAGACCCAGTACTTC. Residues: CASSQMTSGGRGETQYF.

The rearrangement uses TRBV4-1 and TRBJ1-5; no clear D gene. The V and J ends lost 3 bases and 7 bases respectively, with 10 bases between them. The CDR3 length is 13 residues. The V gene's germline CDR1 is MGHRA and CDR2 YSYEKL. This CDR3 is CASSQELTQPQHF. CDR3 nucleotide sequence: TGCGCCAGCAGCCAGGAACTTACGCAGCCCCAGCATTTT.